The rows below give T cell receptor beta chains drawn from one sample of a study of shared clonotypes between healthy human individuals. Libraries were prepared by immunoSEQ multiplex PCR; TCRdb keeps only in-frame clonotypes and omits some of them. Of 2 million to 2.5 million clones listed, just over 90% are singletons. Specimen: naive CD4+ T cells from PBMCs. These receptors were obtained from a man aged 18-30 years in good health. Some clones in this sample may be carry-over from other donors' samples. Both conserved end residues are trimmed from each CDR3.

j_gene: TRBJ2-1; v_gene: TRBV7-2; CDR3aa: ASSLPWEHMDEQF
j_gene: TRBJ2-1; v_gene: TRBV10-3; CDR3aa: AISDLLAGMTNEQF
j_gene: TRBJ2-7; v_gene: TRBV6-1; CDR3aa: ASSATGTGGSYEQY
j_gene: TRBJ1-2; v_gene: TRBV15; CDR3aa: ATSRDGGGAKANYGYT
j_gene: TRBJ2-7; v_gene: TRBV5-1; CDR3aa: ASSFQLGGYEQY
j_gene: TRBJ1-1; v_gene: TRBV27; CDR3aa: ASSLEWSRGYTEAF
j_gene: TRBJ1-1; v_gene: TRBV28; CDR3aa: ASSLAQGITEAF
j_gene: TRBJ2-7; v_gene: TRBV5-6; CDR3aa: ASSLWQGKERYEQY
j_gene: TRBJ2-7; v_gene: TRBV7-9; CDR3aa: ASSFLTSYEQY
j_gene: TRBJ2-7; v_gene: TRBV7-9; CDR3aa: ASSRDQGGSGEQY
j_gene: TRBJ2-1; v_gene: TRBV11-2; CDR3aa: ASSLALAGYNEQF
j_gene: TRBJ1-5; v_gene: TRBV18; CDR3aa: ASSPWGPPQH
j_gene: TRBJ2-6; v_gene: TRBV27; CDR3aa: ASMIGDRAPSGANVLT
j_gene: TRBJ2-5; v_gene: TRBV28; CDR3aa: AGGQGARETQY
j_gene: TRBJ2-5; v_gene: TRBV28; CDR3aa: ASSTRDGHQETQY
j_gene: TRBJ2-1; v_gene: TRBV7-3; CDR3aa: ASSFLGGEQF
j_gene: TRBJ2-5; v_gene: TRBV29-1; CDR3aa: SAPGDGPGTQY
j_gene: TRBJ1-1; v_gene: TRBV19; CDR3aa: ATRGRATSPEAF
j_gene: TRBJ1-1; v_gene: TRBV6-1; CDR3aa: ASSEYRGGAF
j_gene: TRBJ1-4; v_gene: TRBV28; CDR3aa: ASSSSGVDVWATNEKLF
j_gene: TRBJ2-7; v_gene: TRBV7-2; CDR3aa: ASSLGTSNYEQY
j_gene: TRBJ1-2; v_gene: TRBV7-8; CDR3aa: ASSLSRTGALDYGYT
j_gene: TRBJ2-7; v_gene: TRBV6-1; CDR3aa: ANGLAGVYEQY
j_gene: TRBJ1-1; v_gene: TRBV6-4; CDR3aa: ASSHRETEAF
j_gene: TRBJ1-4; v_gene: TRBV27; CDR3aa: ASSLGWRSNEKLF
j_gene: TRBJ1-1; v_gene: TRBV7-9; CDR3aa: ASSSYRGPATEAF
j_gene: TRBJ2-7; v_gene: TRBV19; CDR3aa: ASSVTSGGYYEQY
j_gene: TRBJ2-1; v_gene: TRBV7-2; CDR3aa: ASTSQGAAGNEQF
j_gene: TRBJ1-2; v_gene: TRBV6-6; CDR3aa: ASSYTGAKANYGYT
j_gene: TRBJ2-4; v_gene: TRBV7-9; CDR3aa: ASSPIGTAPQY
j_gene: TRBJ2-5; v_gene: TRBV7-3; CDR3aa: ASSQGGETQY
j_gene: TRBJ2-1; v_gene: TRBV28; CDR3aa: ASSPRSGHNEQF
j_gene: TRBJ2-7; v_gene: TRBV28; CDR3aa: ASSLQVDEQY
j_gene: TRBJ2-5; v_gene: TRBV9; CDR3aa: ASSVDLALETQY
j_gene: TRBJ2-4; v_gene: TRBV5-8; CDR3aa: ASSSRQDNIQY
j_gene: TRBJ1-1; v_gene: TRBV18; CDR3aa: ASSHRQARKNTEAF
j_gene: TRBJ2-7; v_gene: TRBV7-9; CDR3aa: ASSSPSGSLPDEQY
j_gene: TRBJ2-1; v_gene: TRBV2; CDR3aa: ASTADSDHEQF
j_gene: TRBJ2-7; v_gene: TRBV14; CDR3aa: ASSQAGLGLTRQY
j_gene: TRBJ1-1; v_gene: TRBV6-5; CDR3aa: ASSYDTTEAF
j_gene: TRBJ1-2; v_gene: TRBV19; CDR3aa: ARPGHPYGYT
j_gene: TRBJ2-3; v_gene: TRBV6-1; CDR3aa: ASSGGLAEHTQY
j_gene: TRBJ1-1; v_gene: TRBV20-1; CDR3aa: SARDRAEAF
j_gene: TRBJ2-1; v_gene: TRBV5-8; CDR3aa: ASTWTGVTYNEQF
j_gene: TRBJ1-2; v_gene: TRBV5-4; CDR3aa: ASGGQDRYGYT
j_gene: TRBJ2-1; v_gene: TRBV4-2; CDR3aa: ASSQEGSSYNEQF
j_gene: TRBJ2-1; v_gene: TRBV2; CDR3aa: ASSGPGGSAYNEQF
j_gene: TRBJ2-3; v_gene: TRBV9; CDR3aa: ASSASGITDTQY
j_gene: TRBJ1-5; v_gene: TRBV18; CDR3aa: ASSGTDYISNQPQH
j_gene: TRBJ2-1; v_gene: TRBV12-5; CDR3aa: ASGVYNEQF
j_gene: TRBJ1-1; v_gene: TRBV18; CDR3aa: ASSPQGAMGTEAF
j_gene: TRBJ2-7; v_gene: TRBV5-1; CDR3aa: ASRPASMYEQY
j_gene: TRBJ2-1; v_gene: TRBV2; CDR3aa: ASSEPAEQF
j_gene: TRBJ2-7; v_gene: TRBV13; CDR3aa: ASSPLLEMTNSYEQY
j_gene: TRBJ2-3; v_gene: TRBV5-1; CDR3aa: ASSHSAGTSGSTDTQY
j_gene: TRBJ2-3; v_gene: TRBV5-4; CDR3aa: ASTKKGGADTQY
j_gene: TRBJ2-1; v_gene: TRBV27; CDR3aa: ASSLARDNEQF